Each of the 16 T cell receptor beta chains below was sequenced from the same sample in a study of blood T cells in healthy people across ages. Primed by a sample-barcoded 5' primer and a J-beta primer mix, a second PCR proceeded for about 7 to 11 cycles. TCRdb reanalysed the 5' RACE reads using MiXCR and keeps one entry per CDR3 protein. Here the sample spans around 280,000 distinct CDR3 sequences, roughly 26% being singletons. The sequenced sample was blood. These TCRs come from a woman aged 65 to 85 in good health.

The CDR3 DNA reads TGTGCCAGCAGCTTAGGCCAGGGGAGCTACAATGAGCAGTTCTTC. Translated, it gives CASSLGQGSYNEQFF. This chain uses TRBV11-1 with TRBJ2-1; D possibly corresponds to TRBD1 (6 bases). CDR1 is SGHAT and CDR2 is FQDESV in the germline V gene (reference sequence). The CDR3 sequence is 15 residues long. Trimming left V 1 base short and J 3 bases short, with 10 bases between.

CDR3 in DNA: TGTGCCAGCAGCCAAGGGGGGACTAGGGCTGGCAATGAGCAGTTCTTC. Protein product: CASSQGGTRAGNEQFF. This chain links TRBV4-2 with TRBJ2-1, with 8 bases lining up with TRBD2. J gave up 6 bases and V 1 base, and 8 bases lay outside the gene matches. This CDR3 region has 16 residues. Germline values: CDR1 LGHNA, CDR2 YNFKEQ.

The V and J genes are TRBV19 and TRBJ1-4, with D tentatively TRBD1 (5 bases). Germline assignment: CDR1 LNHDA and CDR2 SQIVND (reference sequence). The CDR3 covers 15 residues. Trimming took 3 bases from V and 2 from J, leaving 10 bases between them. CDR3 region: CASSIMGPTNEKLFF. The CDR3 nucleotides are TGTGCCAGTAGTATCATGGGACCCACTAATGAAAAACTGTTTTTT.

This clonotype was counted many times. The V and J genes are TRBV29-1 and TRBJ2-5, with D possibly matching TRBD2 (5 bases). Germline V CDR1 and CDR2: SQVTM, ANQGSEA. Trimming took off 4 bases at V and 1 base at J, with 10 bases between the two ends. The CDR3 sequence is 13 residues long. The CDR3 protein is CSVVGDFQETQYF. In DNA, the CDR3 is TGCAGCGTTGTGGGAGACTTCCAAGAGACCCAGTACTTC.

This clonotype was found a few times. J is TRBJ2-4 and V is TRBV7-3; D unclear. CDR1 and CDR2 (germline): SGHTA, FQGTGA. V was shortened by 0 bases and J by 7 bases, with 16 bases between the two germline ends. CDR3 length: 16 residues. CDR3 region: CASSLTGLTPQNIQYF. The CDR3 nucleotides read TGTGCCAGCAGCTTAACGGGTCTAACACCCCAGAACATTCAGTACTTC.

The J gene is TRBJ1-1, the V gene TRBV5-1; D unresolved. Deletions cut 5 bases from V and 1 base from J, with 9 bases between. This CDR3 is 13 amino acids long. Germline CDR1 is SGHRS and CDR2 is YFSETQ. The CDR3: CASSQQPNTEAFF. The CDR3 nucleotides read TGCGCCAGCAGTCAACAGCCGAACACTGAAGCTTTCTTT.

This chain links TRBV7-6 with TRBJ2-2; D unresolved. With 1 base removed from V and 6 bases from J, the gap between germline ends came to 3 bases. CDR3 size: 12 residues. The germline gives CDR1 SGHVS, CDR2 FNYEAQ. As DNA, the CDR3 is TGTGCCAGCAGCTTAGAGGCCGGGGAGCTGTTTTTT. Its protein product is CASSLEAGELFF.

This clonotype was detected only a few times. The chain couples TRBV5-1 to TRBJ1-1; D possibly corresponds to TRBD1 (5 bases). The length of the CDR3 is 14 residues. V lost 5 bases and J lost 4, with 15 bases in between. Germline CDR1 SGHRS, CDR2 YFSETQ. CDR3 loop: CASSLEGQTTEAFF. CDR3 nucleotide sequence: TGCGCCAGCAGTCTGGAGGGGCAGACCACTGAAGCTTTCTTT.

This clonotype has more than one count but fewer than ten. The chain recombines TRBV14 with TRBJ1-4; maybe TRBD1 (5 bases). The germline V gene has CDR1 SGHDN and CDR2 FVKESK. The CDR3 has 15 amino acids. V dropped 1 base and J dropped 8 bases, with 14 bases sitting between them. The CDR3 region has the DNA TGTGCCAGCAGCCAAGGGGGCAGGGCGGCGGAAAAACTGTTTTTT. Translating it yields CASSQGGRAAEKLFF.

The rearrangement joins TRBV12-3 or TRBV12-4 to TRBJ2-2, with D unresolved. V was trimmed by 7 bases and J by 6 bases, leaving 12 bases between them. The CDR3 runs to 13 residues. The CDR3 DNA reads TGTGCCAGCACTCCTGTGGTAGCCGGGGAGCTGTTTTTT. Translated: CASTPVVAGELFF.

This chain connects TRBV3-1 to TRBJ2-5; no clear D. V lost 6 bases and J 5 bases, leaving 10 bases between the germline ends. Germline V gives CDR1 LGHDT, CDR2 YNNKEL (reference sequence). This CDR3 is 12 amino acids long. CDR3 in DNA: TGTGCCAGCAGTTTTACGGCGGAGACCCAGTACTTC. Its protein is CASSFTAETQYF.

In nucleotides, the CDR3 is TGTGCCAGCGGCTCGCAGACAGGGGGAGATACGCAGTATTTT. This encodes CASGSQTGGDTQYF. The chain couples TRBV7-3 to TRBJ2-3; 9 bases align to TRBD1. The CDR3 runs to 14 residues. V was clipped by 8 bases and J by 5 bases; unmatched bases: 8. Germline loops: CDR1 SGHTA, CDR2 FQGTGA.

This clonotype appeared a few times. V and J are TRBV6-2 or TRBV6-3 and TRBJ2-5, with 7 bases lining up with TRBD2. The CDR3 contains 16 residues. V trimming: 6 bases; J trimming: 4 bases; junction bases outside the gene matches: 14. Germline V gene lookup returns CDR1 MNHEY and CDR2 SVGEGT. The DNA of the CDR3 is TGTGCCAGCAGCTCCTCCAGCGGGACCAGGACAGAGACCCAGTACTTC. It yields the protein CASSSSSGTRTETQYF.

This clonotype has a handful of counts. The CDR3 spells CASSGGQRTTDTQYF. DNA of the CDR3: TGCGCCAGCAGCGGAGGACAGCGGACCACAGATACGCAGTATTTT. This rearrangement joins TRBV5-1 to TRBJ2-3; D may be TRBD1 (6 bases). There are 15 residues in the CDR3. CDR1 and CDR2 from the germline V gene are SGHRS and YFSETQ. The germline V and J ends were trimmed by 4 bases and 2 bases, with 14 bases remaining between them.

This chain connects TRBV3-1 to TRBJ2-3, with TRBD2 identical over 11 bases. Germline assignment: CDR1 LGHDT and CDR2 YNNKEL (reference sequence). J was trimmed by 6 bases and V by 5 bases; bases with no gene match: 7. This CDR3 spans 15 amino acids. The CDR3 DNA follows: TGTGCCAGCAGCACTCCTAGCGGGAGGAGGGATACGCAGTATTTT. Its translation: CASSTPSGRRDTQYF.

This clonotype was counted at least ten times. The genes are TRBV19 and TRBJ2-5; D may correspond to TRBD1 or TRBD2 (5 bases each). CDR3 size: 11 residues. V was cut by 7 bases and J by 7 bases, with 10 bases left in between. Germline assignment: CDR1 LNHDA and CDR2 SQIVND (reference sequence). The CDR3 spells CASTWGRTQYF. The CDR3 DNA is TGTGCCAGTACTTGGGGACGGACCCAGTACTTC.